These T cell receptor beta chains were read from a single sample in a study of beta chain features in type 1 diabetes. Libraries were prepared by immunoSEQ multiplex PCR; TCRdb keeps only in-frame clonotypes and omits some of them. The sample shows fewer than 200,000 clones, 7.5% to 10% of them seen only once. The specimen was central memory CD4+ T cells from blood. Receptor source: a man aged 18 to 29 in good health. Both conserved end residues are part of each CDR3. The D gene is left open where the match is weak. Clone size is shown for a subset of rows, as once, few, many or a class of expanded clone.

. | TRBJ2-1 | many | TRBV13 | CASSRGSDFEQFF | TGTGCCAGCAGCCGTGGTAGCGATTTCGAGCAGTTCTTC
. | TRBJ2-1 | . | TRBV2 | CASKREADNEQFF | TGTGCCAGCAAGAGAGAAGCGGACAATGAGCAGTTCTTC
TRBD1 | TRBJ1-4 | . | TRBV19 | CASSPPWDRGNEKLFF | TGTGCCAGTAGCCCGCCCTGGGACAGGGGTAATGAAAAACTGTTTTTT
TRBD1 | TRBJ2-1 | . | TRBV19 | CASSRTGTGLYNEQFF | TGTGCCAGTAGTAGGACCGGGACAGGGCTCTACAATGAGCAGTTCTTC
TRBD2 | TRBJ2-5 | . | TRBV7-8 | CASSTIIGGQETQYF | TGTGCCAGCAGTACTATAATCGGGGGGCAAGAGACCCAGTACTTC
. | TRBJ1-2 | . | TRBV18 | CASSPQGANYGYTF | TGTGCCAGCTCACCACAGGGGGCTAACTATGGCTACACCTTC
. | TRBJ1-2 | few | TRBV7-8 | CASSLDGQGFYGYTF | TGTGCCAGCAGCTTAGATGGGCAGGGCTTCTATGGCTACACCTTC
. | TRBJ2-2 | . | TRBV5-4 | CASSLIGRGTGELFF | TGTGCCAGCAGCTTGATCGGCCGGGGCACCGGGGAGCTGTTTTTT
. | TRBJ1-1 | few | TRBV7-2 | CASSLQGYTEAFF | TGTGCCAGCAGCTTACAGGGTTACACTGAAGCTTTCTTT
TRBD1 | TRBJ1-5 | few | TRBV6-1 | CASQGGPGWPQHF | TGTGCCAGCCAGGGGGGTCCGGGTTGGCCCCAGCATTTT
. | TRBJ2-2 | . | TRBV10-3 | CAITDPGRINTGELFF | TGTGCCATCACCGACCCAGGTCGGATTAACACCGGGGAGCTGTTTTTT
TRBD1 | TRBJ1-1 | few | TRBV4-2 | CASSQGSQGVGNTEAFF | TGTGCCAGCAGCCAAGGGTCACAGGGGGTAGGGAACACTGAAGCTTTCTTT
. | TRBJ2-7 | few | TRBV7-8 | CASSLGAKLSYEQYF | TGTGCCAGCAGCTTAGGGGCAAAGCTAAGCTACGAGCAGTACTTC
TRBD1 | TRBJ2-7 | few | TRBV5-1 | CASSPGQGGYYEQYF | TGCGCCAGCAGCCCGGGACAGGGAGGATACTACGAGCAGTACTTC
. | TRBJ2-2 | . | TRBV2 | CASSTDRQAGGELFF | TGTGCCAGCAGCACTGACAGACAGGCGGGCGGGGAGCTGTTTTTT
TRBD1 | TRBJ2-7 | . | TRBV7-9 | CASSFSGTGGFFSLHEQYF | TGTGCCAGCAGCTTTTCCGGGACAGGGGGTTTTTTCTCCCTCCACGAGCAGTACTTC
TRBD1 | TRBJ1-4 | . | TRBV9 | CASSVATGENEKLFF | TGTGCCAGCAGCGTAGCGACAGGGGAAAATGAAAAACTGTTTTTT
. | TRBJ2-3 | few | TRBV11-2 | CASSLEGGGPNTQYF | TGTGCCAGCAGCTTAGAAGGGGGAGGGCCTAATACGCAGTATTTT
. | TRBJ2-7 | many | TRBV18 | CASSPSGVPYEQYF | TGTGCCAGCTCACCATCAGGGGTCCCCTACGAGCAGTACTTC
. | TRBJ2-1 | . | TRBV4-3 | CASSQDVARMQFF | TGCGCCAGCAGCCAAGACGTCGCGCGGATGCAGTTCTTC
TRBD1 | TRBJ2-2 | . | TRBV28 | CASSLSPGQGDTGELFF | TGTGCCAGCAGTTTATCACCGGGACAGGGGGACACCGGGGAGCTGTTTTTT
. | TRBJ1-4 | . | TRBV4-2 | CASAPGPKQELFF | TGTGCCAGCGCTCCAGGGCCAAAGCAGGAACTGTTTTTT
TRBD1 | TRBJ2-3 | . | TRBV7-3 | CASSSGQGYSTDTQYF | TGTGCCAGCAGCTCCGGACAGGGGTATTCCACAGATACGCAGTATTTT
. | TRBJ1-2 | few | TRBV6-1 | CASSVENRHGYTF | TGTGCCAGCAGTGTCGAGAACAGACATGGCTACACCTTC
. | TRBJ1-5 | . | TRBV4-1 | CASSQDVARFSNQPQHF | TGCGCCAGCAGCCAAGATGTAGCTCGTTTCAGCAATCAGCCCCAGCATTTT
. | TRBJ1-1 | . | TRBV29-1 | CSVEPGGGLAFF | TGCAGCGTTGAACCGGGGGGAGGTCTAGCTTTCTTT
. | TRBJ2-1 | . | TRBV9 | CASSLGLGSSYNEQFF | TGTGCCAGCAGCCTCGGTCTAGGAAGCTCCTACAATGAGCAGTTCTTC
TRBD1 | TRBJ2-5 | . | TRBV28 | CASSSGTGVEGETQYF | TGTGCCAGCAGTTCCGGGACAGGGGTGGAGGGAGAGACCCAGTACTTC
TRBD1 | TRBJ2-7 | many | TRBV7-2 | CASSQGQGEIEQYF | TGTGCCAGCAGCCAGGGACAGGGTGAAATCGAGCAGTACTTC
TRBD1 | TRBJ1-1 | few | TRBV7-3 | CASSLNSRGAVAFF | TGTGCCAGCAGCTTAAACTCCAGGGGGGCAGTAGCTTTCTTT
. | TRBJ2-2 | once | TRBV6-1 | CASSSNGELFF | TGTGCCAGCAGTTCTAACGGGGAGCTGTTTTTT
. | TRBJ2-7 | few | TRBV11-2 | CASSLSPGLSYEQYF | TGTGCCAGCAGCCTATCCCCGGGACTGAGCTACGAGCAGTACTTC
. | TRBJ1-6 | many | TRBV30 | CAWSVTRGINSPLHF | TGTGCCTGGAGTGTAACTCGAGGAATTAATTCACCCCTCCACTTT
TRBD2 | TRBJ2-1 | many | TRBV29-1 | CSVEGGVAGGQGFF | TGCAGCGTTGAAGGGGGAGTAGCGGGAGGCCAGGGGTTCTTC
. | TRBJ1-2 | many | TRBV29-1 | CSVEADYTF | TGCAGCGTTGAAGCAGATTACACCTTC
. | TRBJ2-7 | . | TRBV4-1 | CASSLLGGGRYEQYF | TGCGCCAGCAGCCTCCTGGGGGGGGGCCGGTACGAGCAGTACTTC
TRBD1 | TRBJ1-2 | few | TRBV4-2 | CASSQEGTDYGYTF | TGTGCCAGCAGCCAAGAAGGGACAGACTATGGCTACACCTTC
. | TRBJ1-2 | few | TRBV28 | CASSPWTEVSGYTF | TGTGCCAGCAGTCCTTGGACAGAAGTCTCTGGCTACACCTTC
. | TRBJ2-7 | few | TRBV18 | CASSPAGKAYEQYF | TGTGCCAGCTCACCAGCGGGGAAAGCCTACGAGCAGTACTTC
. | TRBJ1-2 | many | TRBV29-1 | CSVWGQKGYTF | TGCAGCGTGTGGGGACAAAAGGGCTACACCTTC